A selection of T cell receptor beta chains follows, all from one sample in a study of T-cell memory formation after mild COVID-19. TCRdb passed the 5' RACE reads through MiXCR, listing each CDR3 protein once. The sample has under 600,000 distinct CDR3 sequences; approximately 21% are singletons. Source material: PBMCs or a T cell subset sorted from them (not recorded which). Receptor source: an adult woman who had mild COVID-19 (a few samples of this study predate the infection). Cell type and time point are not known. The CDR3 runs from the conserved cysteine through the conserved F or W. A D gene is named only where the DNA matches it firmly. Only part of the rows carry a size: once, few, many, or a class if the clone is expanded.

j_call d_call v_call clone_size cdr3_nt cdr3_aa
TRBJ2-2 NA TRBV2 many TGTGCCAGCAGTCCCGGACGGAACACCGGGGAGCTGTTTTTT CASSPGRNTGELFF
TRBJ2-5 TRBD2 TRBV9 once TGTGCCAGCAGCGTGGGTAGCGGGGGTCCTGGGGGGACCCAGTACTTC CASSVGSGGPGGTQYF
TRBJ2-1 TRBD2 TRBV4-3 few TGCGCCAGCGGGAGACTAGCGGGAGCTGGCAATGAGCAGTTCTTC CASGRLAGAGNEQFF
TRBJ2-2 NA TRBV6-5 NA TGTGCCAGCAGTTCGGCACGGTCGAACACCGGGGAGCTGTTTTTT CASSSARSNTGELFF
TRBJ2-2 NA TRBV6-2/TRBV6-3 NA TGTGCCAGCAGTTACGGGACTGGATACACCGGGGAGCTGTTTTTT CASSYGTGYTGELFF
TRBJ2-3 TRBD2 TRBV20-1 few TGCAGTGCTAGAGGGTGGCGGGAGGTCCCAGATACGCAGTATTTT CSARGWREVPDTQYF
TRBJ2-1 NA TRBV19 NA TGTGCCACCTCCCCGCTAGGGGGCAATGAGCAGTTCTTC CATSPLGGNEQFF
TRBJ2-2 NA TRBV24-1 NA TGTGCCACCAGTGATATGGAACAGAACACCGGGGAGCTGTTTTTT CATSDMEQNTGELFF
TRBJ2-6 TRBD1 TRBV7-9 few TGTGCCACCAATCCGGGACAGGGGATATTGTCCCTGGCCAACGTCCTGACTTTC CATNPGQGILSLANVLTF
TRBJ2-5 TRBD2 TRBV13 NA TGTGCCAGCAGCCTACGGACTAGCGGGTACCAAGAGACCCAGTACTTC CASSLRTSGYQETQYF
TRBJ2-2 TRBD1 TRBV14 NA TGTGCCAGCAGCACCGACAGGGCCGGGGAGCTGTTTTTT CASSTDRAGELFF
TRBJ2-7 NA TRBV12-3/TRBV12-4 many TGTGCCAGCAGCCGACTAGGGTTCCACGAGCAGTACTTC CASSRLGFHEQYF
TRBJ2-7 TRBD2 TRBV7-2 NA TGTGCCAGCAGCTTAGGTAGCGGGCCCCAATCTTACGAGCAGTACTTC CASSLGSGPQSYEQYF
TRBJ1-1 TRBD1 TRBV7-9 NA TGTGCCAGCAGCCGGGAAACAGGGGGCGGGACTGAAGCTTTCTTT CASSRETGGGTEAFF
TRBJ2-2 TRBD2 TRBV12-3/TRBV12-4 many TGTGCCAGCTCCTTAATGCGGGGGGGCCGCACCGGGGAGCTGTTTTTT CASSLMRGGRTGELFF
TRBJ2-2 TRBD1 TRBV29-1 NA TGCAGCGTCACCGGGACAGGGGGAAGGAACACCGGGGAGCTGTTTTTT CSVTGTGGRNTGELFF
TRBJ1-1 NA TRBV5-1 NA TGCGCCAGCAGCTTGGCCCGGCAGGGGAACACTGAAGCTTTCTTT CASSLARQGNTEAFF
TRBJ1-2 NA TRBV18 once TGTGCCAGCTCCCCGACGGCCGGGCATGATGGCTACACCTTC CASSPTAGHDGYTF
TRBJ2-7 TRBD1 TRBV19 NA TGTGCCAGTAGTATGTCCCCGACAGGGCACGAGCAGTACTTC CASSMSPTGHEQYF
TRBJ2-3 NA TRBV3-1 NA TGTGCCAGCAGCCAAGGAGGCGGGGCGGGCTCAGATACGCAGTATTTT CASSQGGGAGSDTQYF
TRBJ2-7 NA TRBV4-1 few TGCGCCAGCAGCCCCAGGAAGGGGGCCTACGAGCAGTACTTC CASSPRKGAYEQYF
TRBJ2-1 NA TRBV29-1 few TGCAGCGCTGGCGGGGCTGGGGGGAATGAGCAGTTCTTC CSAGGAGGNEQFF
TRBJ2-7 NA TRBV29-1 NA TGCAGCGTTGCCCCCATTTCTAGTGGGAGCTCCTACGAGCAGTACTTC CSVAPISSGSSYEQYF
TRBJ2-7 TRBD1 TRBV29-1 few TGCAGCGTTGAGGGGACAGGAGGCTACGAGCAGTACTTC CSVEGTGGYEQYF
TRBJ2-3 NA TRBV15 few TGTGCCACCAGCGACTCGGGTTCGGATACGCAGTATTTT CATSDSGSDTQYF
TRBJ2-3 NA TRBV7-3 NA TGTGCCAGCAGCCCTACGGACGGCACAGATACGCAGTATTTT CASSPTDGTDTQYF
TRBJ2-1 NA TRBV20-1 few TGCAGTGCTAGTGTTCGGGGGACCGGGCAGTTCTTC CSASVRGTGQFF
TRBJ1-1 TRBD1 TRBV15 few TGTGCCACCAGCAGAGAAGGGACAGGGGGGAACACTGAAGCTTTCTTT CATSREGTGGNTEAFF
TRBJ2-7 NA TRBV27 few TGTGCCAGCAGGGAGACAGGCGGGTACGAGCAGTACTTC CASRETGGYEQYF
TRBJ1-1 NA TRBV12-3/TRBV12-4 few TGTGCCAGCAGGACTAGACAGACTCATGAAGCTTTCTTT CASRTRQTHEAFF
TRBJ2-1 NA TRBV20-1 NA TGCAGTGCTGATAGGGGGTCCACCTACAATGAGCAGTTCTTC CSADRGSTYNEQFF
TRBJ1-1 NA TRBV10-3 few TGTGCCATCAGTGCGTCGGCGAACACTGAAGCTTTCTTT CAISASANTEAFF